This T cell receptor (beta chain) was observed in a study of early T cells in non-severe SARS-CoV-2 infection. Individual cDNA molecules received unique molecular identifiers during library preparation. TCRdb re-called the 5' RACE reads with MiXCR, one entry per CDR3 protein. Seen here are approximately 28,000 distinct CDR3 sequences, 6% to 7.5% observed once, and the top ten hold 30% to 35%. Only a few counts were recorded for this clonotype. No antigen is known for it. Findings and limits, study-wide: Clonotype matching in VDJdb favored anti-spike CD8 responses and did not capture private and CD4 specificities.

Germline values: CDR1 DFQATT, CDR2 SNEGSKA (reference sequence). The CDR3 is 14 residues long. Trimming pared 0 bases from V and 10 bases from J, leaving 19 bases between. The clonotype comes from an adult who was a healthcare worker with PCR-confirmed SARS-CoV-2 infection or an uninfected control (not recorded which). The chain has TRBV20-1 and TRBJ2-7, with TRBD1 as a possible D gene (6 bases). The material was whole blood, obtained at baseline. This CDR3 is CSARDLNRESGQYF. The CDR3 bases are TGCAGTGCTAGAGATCTAAACAGGGAATCCGGACAGTACTTC.